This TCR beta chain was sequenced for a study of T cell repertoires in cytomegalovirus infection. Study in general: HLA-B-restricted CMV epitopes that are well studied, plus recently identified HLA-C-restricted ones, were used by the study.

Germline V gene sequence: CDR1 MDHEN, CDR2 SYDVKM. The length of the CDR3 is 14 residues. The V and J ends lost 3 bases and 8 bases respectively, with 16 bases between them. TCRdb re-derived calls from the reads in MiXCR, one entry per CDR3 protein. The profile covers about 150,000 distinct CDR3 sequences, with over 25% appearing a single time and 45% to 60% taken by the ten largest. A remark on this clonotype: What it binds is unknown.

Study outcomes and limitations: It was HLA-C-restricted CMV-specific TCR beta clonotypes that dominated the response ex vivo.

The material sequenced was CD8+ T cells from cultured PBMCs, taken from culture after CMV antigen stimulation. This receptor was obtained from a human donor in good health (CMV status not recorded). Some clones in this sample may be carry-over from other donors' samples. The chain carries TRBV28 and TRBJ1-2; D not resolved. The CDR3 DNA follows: TGTGCCAGCAGTTTGGGCAGCGACCCGGGGGGCTACACCTTC. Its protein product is CASSLGSDPGGYTF.